The rows below give T cell receptor beta chains drawn from one sample of a study of blood T cell repertoires in COVID-19. Clones were read by immunoSEQ multiplex PCR, and TCRdb kept only the in-frame ones, dropping some. The table includes 150,000 to 200,000 clones, around 84% detected once. The material sequenced was PBMCs or T cells enriched from blood (not recorded which). The source of these receptors is a woman in her fifties or sixties who had recovered from COVID-19. Both conserved end residues are trimmed from each CDR3. D genes are given only for firm matches.

v_gene,j_gene,d_gene,CDR3aa
TRBV7-2,TRBJ2-7,TRBD2,ASSSEAGVSYEQY
TRBV5-1,TRBJ2-7,TRBD1,ASSPTPGTAPIGEQY
TRBV4-2,TRBJ2-7,.,ASSQEAWGAYEQY
TRBV28,TRBJ2-7,.,ASSHKAGRNSYEQY
TRBV5-1,TRBJ1-4,TRBD1,ASSPAPGTGAEKLF
TRBV15,TRBJ2-7,.,ATSRVQGYEQY
TRBV29-1,TRBJ2-2,.,SVGQNTGELF
TRBV5-1,TRBJ2-2,.,ASSLGGPGSITGELF
TRBV9,TRBJ2-1,.,ASSFRTNGYNEQF
TRBV2,TRBJ2-2,.,ASRQGRDTGELF
TRBV5-4,TRBJ2-3,TRBD1,ASSLDRGGPDTQY
TRBV5-1,TRBJ1-4,.,ASSLDGRGEKLF
TRBV9,TRBJ2-1,TRBD2,ASSVRGIRVDEQF
TRBV15,TRBJ2-7,.,ATSSRGGGPSSYEQY
TRBV24-1,TRBJ2-3,.,ATSDVGTGADTQY
TRBV7-2,TRBJ1-1,TRBD1,ASSSTGTVNTEAF
TRBV4-3,TRBJ2-1,TRBD1,ASSQDLGQAANEQF
TRBV6-6,TRBJ2-3,TRBD2,ASSPSGSRTDTQY
TRBV20-1,TRBJ1-5,.,SASPAGTFNQPQH
TRBV7-9,TRBJ1-6,.,ASSQPGSPLH
TRBV11-1,TRBJ2-3,TRBD1,ASSIRQGADTQY
TRBV7-2,TRBJ1-1,.,ASSLHMNTEAF
TRBV25-1,TRBJ2-6,.,ASSETQGGSGANVLT
TRBV5-6,TRBJ1-5,.,ASSLGAQGNQPQH
TRBV9,TRBJ2-1,TRBD2,ASSVVVAGGYNEQF
TRBV9,TRBJ2-1,TRBD2,ASSAPGLAGFYEQF
TRBV18,TRBJ1-1,.,ASSPPRVMNTEAF
TRBV6-4,TRBJ1-1,TRBD1,ASSVGTGRIAF
TRBV2,TRBJ2-2,.,ASGGTGMNTGELF
TRBV29-1,TRBJ2-1,.,SARVSYNEQF
TRBV7-8,TRBJ1-6,.,ASTPGNSPLH
TRBV5-1,TRBJ2-5,.,ASSRGVTGFGTQY
TRBV7-8,TRBJ1-4,.,ASTPAGNTKLF
TRBV5-1,TRBJ2-7,TRBD2,ASSSEGTSGSYEQY
TRBV25-1,TRBJ2-7,TRBD1,ASIRQGSYEQY
TRBV5-4,TRBJ2-5,TRBD2,ASSRDYSGTQY
TRBV23-1,TRBJ2-1,.,ASSHLHRTTWAYSYNEQF